Following are 32 T cell receptor beta chains from one sample sequenced in a study of early T cells in non-severe SARS-CoV-2 infection. TCRdb itself ran the 5' RACE reads through MiXCR, one entry per CDR3 protein. The sample lists fewer than 85,000 distinct CDR3 sequences; approximately 16% were seen once. The sample comprised whole blood. These TCRs come from an adult who was a healthcare worker with PCR-confirmed SARS-CoV-2 infection or an uninfected control (not recorded which).

The chain recombines TRBV6-4 with TRBJ2-1; D not certain. Germline V gene data show CDR1 as MRHNA and CDR2 as SNTAGT. The CDR3 sequence is 15 residues long. Between the trimmed V and J ends, which lost 2 bases and 5 bases, there was a span of 13 bases. CDR3 loop: CASSDPRSPNNEQFF. Written as DNA, the CDR3 is TGTGCCAGCAGTGACCCTCGAAGTCCTAACAATGAGCAGTTCTTC.

This clonotype came up a few times. The chain combines TRBV15 with TRBJ2-5; D unresolved. This CDR3 has 13 residues. Germline CDR1 LNHNV, CDR2 YYDKDF (reference sequence). The ends were cut back, 0 bases at V and 0 bases at J, with 2 bases in the middle. CDR3 bases: TGTGCCACCAGCAGAGAAGACCAAGAGACCCAGTACTTC. Translated, it gives CATSREDQETQYF.

In its sample, this clonotype was seen a few times. The chain is built from TRBV7-9 and TRBJ2-7; D might be TRBD2 (5 bases). This CDR3 comprises 12 residues. The V gene's germline CDR1 is SEHNR and CDR2 FQNEAQ (reference sequence). V dropped 2 bases and J dropped 7 bases, with 9 bases sitting between them. The CDR3 nucleotides are TGTGCCAGCAGCTTATTAGCGACAGAGCAGTACTTC. Translated, it gives CASSLLATEQYF. Together with reference TRBV7-9 and TRBJ2-7, the CDR3 gives the full variable domain: DTGVSQNPRHKITKRGQNVTFRCDPISEHNRLYWYRQTLGQGPEFLTYFQNEAQLEKSRLLSDRFSAERPKGSFSTLEIQRTEQGDSAMYLCASSLLATEQYFGPGTRLTVT.

This clonotype was picked up a small number of times. The chain uses TRBV12-3 or TRBV12-4 and TRBJ1-2; D remains unclear. The CDR3 has 13 residues. V lost 3 bases to trimming and J lost 8 bases, with 13 bases between them. The CDR3 bases are TGTGCCAGCAGTTTTACCTTGCCGGGGGGCTACACCTTC. Its translation: CASSFTLPGGYTF.

This clonotype was seen ten or more times. V and J are TRBV7-9 and TRBJ2-5; D could derive from TRBD1 or TRBD2 (6 bases each). This CDR3 is built from 15 residues. CDR1 is SEHNR, CDR2 FQNEAQ, per germline (reference sequence). Trimming took 5 bases from V and 0 from J, leaving 13 bases between them. This CDR3 is CASSPRDTYQETQYF. The CDR3 DNA follows: TGTGCCAGCAGCCCGCGGGACACATACCAAGAGACCCAGTACTTC.

This clonotype was counted only a few times. The chain carries TRBV27 and TRBJ1-6; possible D gene TRBD1, 5 bases. The CDR3 totals 15 residues. The V end was cut by 3 bases, the J end by 9 bases, with 15 bases between. Germline CDR1 MNHEY, CDR2 SMNVEV (reference sequence). The CDR3: CASSFEGARSSPLHF. CDR3 nucleotide sequence: TGTGCCAGCAGTTTCGAAGGGGCCCGAAGTTCACCCCTCCACTTT.

The V gene is TRBV9, the J gene TRBJ2-3; D unresolved. The CDR3 is made up of 14 amino acids. Trimming took off 1 base at V and 0 bases at J, with 6 bases between the two ends. Germline loops: CDR1 SGDLS, CDR2 YYNGEE. For the CDR3, the DNA is TGTGCCAGCAGCGTACTGGGGAGCACAGATACGCAGTATTTT. Translating gives CASSVLGSTDTQYF.

This chain connects TRBV6-5 to TRBJ2-7; perhaps TRBD1 as D (6 bases). This CDR3 has 17 amino acids. Germline CDR1 MNHEY, CDR2 SVGAGI. V lost 2 bases and J lost 3, with 20 bases in between. The CDR3 here is CASSYSRTADDLYEQYF. In DNA, the CDR3 is TGTGCCAGCAGTTACAGTAGGACAGCCGATGACCTCTACGAGCAGTACTTC.

This clonotype was recorded a few times. The chain uses TRBV12-3 or TRBV12-4 and TRBJ2-3; 13 positions agree with TRBD2. The V and J ends lost 3 bases and 0 bases, in that order; junction bases with no gene match: 6. CDR3 length: 18 residues. CDR3 region: CASSFGTSGMASTDTQYF. The CDR3 coding sequence is TGTGCCAGCAGTTTCGGGACTAGCGGGATGGCTAGCACAGATACGCAGTATTTT.

The chain is built from TRBV11-2 and TRBJ2-7; 7 bases match TRBD1. The V segment lost 5 bases and the J segment 4 bases; nucleotides outside the gene matches: 14. Germline values: CDR1 SGHAT, CDR2 FQNNGV. The length of the CDR3 is 16 residues. CDR3 sequence (DNA): TGTGCCAGCAGCAGACGGGACAGCCCAGGCGGGTACGAGCAGTACTTC. It encodes CASSRRDSPGGYEQYF.

This chain joins TRBV3-1 and TRBJ1-1; D gene uncertain. V was shortened by 0 bases and J by 11 bases, with 13 bases between the two germline ends. CDR3 length: 13 amino acids. In germline, CDR1 is LGHDT, CDR2 YNNKEL (reference sequence). CDR3 nucleotides: TGTGCCAGCAGCCAAGATAGAGTTGCAGATGCTTTCTTT. This encodes CASSQDRVADAFF. Full variable domain (remainder filled in from reference TRBV3-1 and TRBJ1-1): DTAVSQTPKYLVTQMGNDKSIKCEQNLGHDTMYWYKQDSKKFLKIMFSYNNKELIINETVPNRFSPKSPDKAHLNLHINSLELGDSAVYFCASSQDRVADAFFGQGTRLTVV.

This clonotype turned up a few times. V and J are TRBV7-9 and TRBJ1-6; a weak D match, TRBD1 (6 bases). The length of the CDR3 is 17 residues. Germline CDR1 SEHNR, CDR2 FQNEAQ (reference sequence). Trimming removed 4 bases from V and 1 base from J, with 14 bases in between. In nucleotides, the CDR3 is TGTGCCAGCAGCTCTAAACAGGGAGGGTCCTATAATTCACCCCTCCACTTT. Residues: CASSSKQGGSYNSPLHF. Supplemented by reference TRBV7-9 and TRBJ1-6, the full variable domain reads DTGVSQNPRHKITKRGQNVTFRCDPISEHNRLYWYRQTLGQGPEFLTYFQNEAQLEKSRLLSDRFSAERPKGSFSTLEIQRTEQGDSAMYLCASSSKQGGSYNSPLHFGNGTRLTVT.

This clonotype was seen ten or more times. The J gene is TRBJ1-3, the V gene TRBV11-2; TRBD1 is a possible D gene (6 bases). The CDR3 has 19 residues. V lost 4 bases, J lost 1 base, and 23 bases lay in between. Germline V gene sequence: CDR1 SGHAT, CDR2 FQNNGV. The CDR3: CASSSRMWGPQRSGNTIYF. Written as DNA, the CDR3 is TGTGCCAGCAGCTCGCGTATGTGGGGGCCCCAGAGATCTGGAAACACCATATATTTT.

This chain joins TRBV18 and TRBJ2-5; possible D gene TRBD2, 5 bases. CDR1 and CDR2 (germline): KGHSH, LQKENI. V shed 3 bases and J shed 3 bases, with 14 bases lying between them. This CDR3 has 15 amino acids. In DNA form, the CDR3 reads TGTGCCAGCTCACCGACTACAGTATCCGAAGAGACCCAGTACTTC. As protein: CASSPTTVSEETQYF.

This clonotype was observed a handful of times. The gene calls are TRBV28 and TRBJ1-6; D not resolved. Trimming took off 3 bases at V and 7 bases at J, with 10 bases between the two ends. Looked up from germline, CDR1 is MDHEN and CDR2 is SYDVKM. The length of the CDR3 is 14 residues. CDR3 coding DNA: TGTGCCAGCAGTTTCAGGACGGGGAATTCACCCCTCCACTTT. It codes for CASSFRTGNSPLHF.

This clonotype was picked up a small number of times. The V and J genes are TRBV19 and TRBJ1-1, with D unresolved. Per the germline V gene, CDR1 is LNHDA and CDR2 is SQIVND (reference sequence). CDR3 length equals 13 residues. V was trimmed by 5 bases and J by 1 base, leaving 8 bases between them. CDR3 amino acids: CASSENTNTEAFF. The DNA for the CDR3 is TGTGCCAGTAGTGAAAACACGAACACTGAAGCTTTCTTT.

This clonotype has a handful of counts. V is TRBV20-1 and J is TRBJ2-7, with 7 bases fitting TRBD1. Germline loops: CDR1 DFQATT, CDR2 SNEGSKA (reference sequence). The CDR3 contains 15 residues. The junction had 9 bases not matched to a gene; V was cut back by 4 bases and J by 0 bases. CDR3 loop: CSAKAPGQSSYEQYF. CDR3 DNA sequence: TGCAGTGCTAAAGCCCCGGGACAGAGCTCCTACGAGCAGTACTTC.

This clonotype was seen a handful of times. The chain recombines TRBV7-8 with TRBJ2-5; TRBD2 is a possible D gene (6 bases). The CDR3 extends over 15 amino acids. Germline V gives CDR1 SGHVS, CDR2 FQNEAQ. Trimming removed 1 base from V and 2 bases from J, with 11 bases in between. Written as DNA, the CDR3 is TGTGCCAGCAGCTTAGTTCCTAGCGAGCAAGAGACCCAGTACTTC. It translates to CASSLVPSEQETQYF.

The J gene is TRBJ1-1, the V gene TRBV29-1, with 8 bases matching TRBD1. The germline V gene encodes CDR1 SQVTM and CDR2 ANQGSEA. V was pared by 6 bases and J by 4 bases, with 10 bases of the junction left unmatched. This CDR3 contains 14 residues. CDR3 sequence reads: CSVAPRTGSTEAFF. DNA of the CDR3: TGCAGCGTCGCGCCACGGACAGGGAGCACTGAAGCTTTCTTT. Looking up the rest from reference TRBV29-1 and TRBJ1-1 gives the full variable domain: SAVISQKPSRDICQRGTSLTIQCQVDSQVTMMFWYRQQPGQSLTLIATANQGSEATYESGFVIDKFPISRPNLTFSTLTVSNMSPEDSSIYLCSVAPRTGSTEAFFGQGTRLTVV.

In DNA form, the CDR3 reads TGCAGTGCTAGAGAGACTACCACCGGGGAGCTGTTTTTT. As protein: CSARETTTGELFF. This chain joins TRBV20-1 and TRBJ2-2, with a possible D match to TRBD2 (5 bases). V shed 0 bases and J shed 4 bases, with 6 bases lying between them. The CDR3 contains 13 residues. Germline CDR1 DFQATT, CDR2 SNEGSKA (reference sequence).

This clonotype has only a few counts. The chain is built from TRBV6-5 and TRBJ1-2, with D perhaps matching TRBD1 (5 bases). Looked up from germline, CDR1 is MNHEY and CDR2 is SVGAGI. There are 14 residues in the CDR3. Trimming took off 5 bases at V and 4 bases at J, with 14 bases between the two ends. CDR3 in amino acids: CASSHRDSIYGYTF. CDR3 sequence (DNA): TGTGCCAGCAGTCACCGCGACAGCATCTATGGCTACACCTTC.

In its sample, this clonotype was seen a few times. This chain connects TRBV18 to TRBJ1-2; D call uncertain. V dropped 5 bases and J dropped 8 bases, with 12 bases sitting between them. Per germline, CDR1 KGHSH and CDR2 LQKENI. This CDR3 comprises 12 residues. In nucleotides, the CDR3 is TGTGCCAGCTCAGAGTCAGGAGGAGGCTACACCTTC. This codes for CASSESGGGYTF.

V usage is TRBV5-1 and J usage is TRBJ1-1, with a weak D call TRBD1 (6 bases). Per the germline V gene, CDR1 is SGHRS and CDR2 is YFSETQ. The CDR3 loop spans 16 amino acids. The V and J ends lost 0 bases and 0 bases respectively, with 12 bases between them. The CDR3, as DNA: TGCGCCAGCAGCTTGGGCAGGGGAGGGATGAACACTGAAGCTTTCTTT. This sequence encodes CASSLGRGGMNTEAFF.

This clonotype was counted many times. The CDR3 sequence: CASSLGRTGGYGYTF. CDR3 sequence (DNA): TGTGCCAGCAGTTTAGGAAGGACAGGGGGCTATGGCTACACCTTC. This chain uses TRBV12-3 or TRBV12-4 with TRBJ1-2; 10 nucleotides align to TRBD1. The V gene end was trimmed by 1 base and the J gene end by 4 bases; junction bases not matched to a gene: 3. The CDR3 has 15 residues.

This chain joins TRBV7-3 and TRBJ2-1; D may correspond to TRBD1 or TRBD2 (6 bases each). Germline CDR1 is SGHTA and CDR2 is FQGTGA. The CDR3 is 15 amino acids. The germline V and J ends were trimmed by 6 bases and 9 bases, with 21 bases remaining between them. The CDR3 DNA follows: TGTGCCAGCAGTCCTGGCGGGACGACCAGGGGTGAGCAGTTCTTC. It is translated as CASSPGGTTRGEQFF. Using reference TRBV7-3 and TRBJ2-1 for the parts outside the CDR3, the full variable domain is GAGVSQTPSNKVTEKGKYVELRCDPISGHTALYWYRQSLGQGPEFLIYFQGTGAADDSGLPNDRFFAVRPEGSVSTLKIQRTERGDSAVYLCASSPGGTTRGEQFFGPGTRLTVL.

The rearrangement joins TRBV10-2 to TRBJ2-1; 9 nucleotides agree with TRBD2. The V gene's germline CDR1 is WSHSY and CDR2 SAAADI. The CDR3 sequence is 14 residues long. Unmatched junction bases numbered 4, after V lost 0 bases and J lost 10 bases. The CDR3: CASSESILAGEQFF. In DNA form, the CDR3 reads TGCGCCAGCAGTGAGTCGATCCTAGCGGGAGAGCAGTTCTTC.

This clonotype occurred many times. The V and J genes are TRBV29-1 and TRBJ2-2; D is ambiguous. The CDR3 sequence is 16 residues long. The V end was cut by 4 bases, the J end by 6 bases, with 21 bases between. The V gene's germline CDR1 is SQVTM and CDR2 ANQGSEA. The CDR3 is CSVVLSDGPSSGELFF. CDR3 nucleotide sequence: TGCAGCGTTGTCCTTTCTGATGGACCGTCATCCGGGGAGCTGTTTTTT.

The chain recombines TRBV5-1 with TRBJ1-6, with D maybe TRBD1 (5 bases). This CDR3 has 12 amino acids. Germline V gene sequence: CDR1 SGHRS, CDR2 YFSETQ. V lost 1 base and J 11 bases, leaving 7 bases between the germline ends. The CDR3 nucleotides are TGCGCCAGCAGCTTGCAGGGTACACCCCTCCACTTT. Residues: CASSLQGTPLHF.

This clonotype was seen a handful of times. The chain has TRBV3-1 and TRBJ2-3, with TRBD2 identical over 10 bases. Germline lookup yields CDR1 LGHDT and CDR2 YNNKEL (reference sequence). The CDR3 extends over 15 amino acids. Trimming at V came to 4 bases and at J to 6 bases, leaving 7 bases not matched to a gene. The CDR3 is CASSRGAGGLDTQYF. The CDR3, as DNA: TGTGCCAGCAGCCGAGGAGCGGGAGGGTTGGATACGCAGTATTTT.

In nucleotides, the CDR3 is TGCAGTGCTAGAGGACTGACCGGGACAGGGAGGAATGGAGCTTTCTTT. This gives the protein CSARGLTGTGRNGAFF. The chain uses TRBV20-1 and TRBJ1-1; 9 bases align to TRBD1. The CDR3 covers 16 residues. Germline CDR1 DFQATT, CDR2 SNEGSKA (reference sequence). Trimming at V came to 1 base and at J to 10 bases, leaving 16 bases not matched to a gene.

This clonotype was seen at least ten times. The rearrangement links TRBV4-1 to TRBJ1-2; D is unresolved. In germline, CDR1 is MGHRA, CDR2 YSYEKL. V lost 0 bases and J 3 bases, leaving 17 bases between the germline ends. The CDR3 sequence is 17 residues long. The CDR3 sequence: CASSQDEMQVLYYGYTF. The CDR3 DNA follows: TGCGCCAGCAGCCAAGATGAAATGCAGGTCCTCTACTATGGCTACACCTTC.

This chain uses TRBV14 with TRBJ2-3; unclear D gene. This CDR3 contains 14 residues. V gave up 0 bases and J gave up 2 bases, with 6 bases separating them. Germline V gives CDR1 SGHDN, CDR2 FVKESK. DNA for the CDR3: TGTGCCAGCAGCCAAGATAAGCCCACAGATACGCAGTATTTT. Amino acids: CASSQDKPTDTQYF.